This T cell receptor beta chain emerged from a study of metastatic and nonmetastatic thyroid tumors. For the study at large: Patients with malignant and benign thyroid disease provided blood and tumor or nodule tissue, whose repertoires were compared. Study outcomes and limitations: It was reported that TCR beta diversity was significantly higher in malignant thyroid tumors than benign nodules, in blood and tumor.

Looked up from germline, CDR1 is MDHEN and CDR2 is SYDVKM. CDR3 length equals 18 residues. V shed 1 base, J shed 0 bases, and the junction held 9 bases outside the gene matches. Methods used by the authors: A classifier for distant metastasis in papillary thyroid cancer was constructed using CDR3 differences observed across clinicopathological groups. TCRdb re-called clones via MiXCR from the PCR reads. The V and J calls come from TCRdb's annotation, not from the publication. The sample consists of under 20,000 clones, more than 25% of them appearing once. Thyroid surgery was performed in patients who had received no treatment beforehand. About this clone: The antigen is unknown.

The V and J genes are TRBV28 and TRBJ2-1, with 7 positions matching TRBD2. Sequencing was done on a sample of tumor tissue. This sequence was found in a female donor with papillary thyroid cancer or a benign thyroid nodule (not recorded which). Some clones in this sample may be carry-over from other donors' samples. The CDR3 sequence: CASSLYTGGLSSYNEQFF. CDR3 DNA: TGTGCCAGCAGTTTATACACGGGGGGACTCAGCTCCTACAATGAGCAGTTCTTC.